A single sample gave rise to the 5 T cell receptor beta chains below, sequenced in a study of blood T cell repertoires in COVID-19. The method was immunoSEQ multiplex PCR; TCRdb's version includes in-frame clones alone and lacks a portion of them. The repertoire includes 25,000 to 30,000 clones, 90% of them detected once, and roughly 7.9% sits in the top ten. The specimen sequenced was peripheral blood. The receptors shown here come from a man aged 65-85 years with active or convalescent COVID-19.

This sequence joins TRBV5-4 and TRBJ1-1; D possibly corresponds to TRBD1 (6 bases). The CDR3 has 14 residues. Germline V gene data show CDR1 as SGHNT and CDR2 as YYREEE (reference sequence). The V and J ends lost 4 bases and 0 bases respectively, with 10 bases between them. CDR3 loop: CASSVGALNTEAFF. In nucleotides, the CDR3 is TGTGCCAGCAGCGTGGGGGCCCTGAACACTGAAGCTTTCTTT.

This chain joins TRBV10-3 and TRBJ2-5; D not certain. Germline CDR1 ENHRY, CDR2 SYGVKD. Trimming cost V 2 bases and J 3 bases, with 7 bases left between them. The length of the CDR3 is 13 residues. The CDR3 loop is CAISEQREETQYF. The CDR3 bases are TGTGCCATCAGTGAGCAAAGAGAAGAGACCCAGTACTTC.

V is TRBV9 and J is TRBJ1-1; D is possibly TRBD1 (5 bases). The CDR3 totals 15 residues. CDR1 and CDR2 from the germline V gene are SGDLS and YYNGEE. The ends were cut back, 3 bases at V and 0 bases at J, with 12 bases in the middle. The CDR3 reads CASSERQSMNTEAFF. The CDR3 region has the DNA TGTGCCAGCAGCGAGAGACAGAGCATGAACACTGAAGCTTTCTTT.

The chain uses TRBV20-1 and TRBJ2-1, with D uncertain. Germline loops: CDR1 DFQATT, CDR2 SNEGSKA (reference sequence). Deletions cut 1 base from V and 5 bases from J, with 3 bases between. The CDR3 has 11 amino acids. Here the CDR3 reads CSARGDNEQFF. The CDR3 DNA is TGCAGTGCTAGAGGAGACAATGAGCAGTTCTTC.

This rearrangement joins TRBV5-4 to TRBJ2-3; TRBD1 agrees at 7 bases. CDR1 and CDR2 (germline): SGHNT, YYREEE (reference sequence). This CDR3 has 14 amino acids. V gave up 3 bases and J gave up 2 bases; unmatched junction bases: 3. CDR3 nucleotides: TGTGCCAGCAGCTGGACAGGTACCACAGATACGCAGTATTTT. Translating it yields CASSWTGTTDTQYF. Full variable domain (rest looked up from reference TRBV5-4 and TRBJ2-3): ETGVTQSPTHLIKTRGQQVTLRCSSQSGHNTVSWYQQALGQGPQFIFQYYREEENGRGNFPPRFSGLQFPNYSSELNVNALELDDSALYLCASSWTGTTDTQYFGPGTRLTVL.